A single T cell receptor (beta chain) is shown here with its context. The antigen is unknown. V lost 5 bases and J lost 2, with 13 bases in between. Germline loops: CDR1 SGHTA, CDR2 FQGNSA. This CDR3 has 14 residues. The sample originates from a study of T cell repertoires in cytomegalovirus infection. Study in general: Recently identified HLA-C-restricted CMV epitopes were among the peptides used. It can be stated that public TCR beta signatures indicated CMV infection as well as a matching HLA type.

TCRdb reprocessed the reads with MiXCR, giving one entry per CDR3 protein. The repertoire holds around 570,000 distinct CDR3 sequences, 40% seen once, with 48% in the top ten. Sequenced material: cultured PBMCs, taken from culture after CMV antigen stimulation. This receptor was identified in a human donor in good health (CMV status not recorded). Some clones in this sample may be carry-over from other donors' samples. The V call is TRBV7-2, the J call TRBJ2-7, with D possibly TRBD2 on 5 matching bases. The DNA for the CDR3 is TGTGCCAGCAGCCAGACTATCCAAACCTACGAGCAGTACTTC. This encodes CASSQTIQTYEQYF. Complete variable domain (other parts from reference TRBV7-2 and TRBJ2-7): GAGVSQSPSNKVTEKGKDVELRCDPISGHTALYWYRQSLGQGLEFLIYFQGNSAPDKSGLPSDRFSAERTGGSVSTLTIQRTQQEDSAVYLCASSQTIQTYEQYFGPGTRLTVT.